The 23 T cell receptor beta chains listed next were all sequenced from one sample in a study of blood T cell repertoires in COVID-19. Produced via immunoSEQ multiplex PCR; TCRdb's table is partial and in-frame only. Of nearly 110,000 clones listed, approximately 88% are singletons. Material for sequencing was peripheral blood. These receptors were taken from a human donor in a cohort sampled during active COVID-19.

V gene TRBV7-2 combines with J gene TRBJ1-1; TRBD1 is a possible D gene (6 bases). The CDR3 totals 15 residues. CDR1 is SGHTA, CDR2 FQGNSA, per germline. Trimming cost V 5 bases and J 5 bases, with 18 bases left between them. This CDR3 reads CASSSSGGRRTEAFF. The CDR3 DNA sequence: TGTGCCAGCAGCAGCTCCGGGGGGCGGAGGACTGAAGCTTTCTTT.

This chain connects TRBV9 to TRBJ1-2, with D possibly matching TRBD1 (6 bases). The germline V and J ends were trimmed by 0 bases and 8 bases, with 14 bases remaining between them. This CDR3 is 14 amino acids long. Germline loops: CDR1 SGDLS, CDR2 YYNGEE. CDR3 sequence: CASSVDGDIEGYTF. In DNA form, the CDR3 reads TGTGCCAGCAGCGTAGATGGGGACATCGAGGGCTACACCTTC.

The CDR3 sequence is CASIPDWSDTQYF. DNA for the CDR3: TGTGCCAGCATCCCTGACTGGTCAGATACGCAGTATTTT. The rearrangement joins TRBV12-3 or TRBV12-4 to TRBJ2-3; D gene uncertain. CDR3 length: 13 amino acids. Trimming stripped 7 bases from V and 4 bases from J, with 12 bases between.

The chain has TRBV19 and TRBJ2-1; 14 positions match TRBD2. Germline V CDR1 and CDR2: LNHDA, SQIVND (reference sequence). V lost 7 bases and J lost 8; bases outside the gene matches: 7. The CDR3 has 15 amino acids. DNA for the CDR3: TGTGCCAGTAAGAGACTAGCGGGAGGGCGTGATGAGCAGTTCTTC. Its translation is CASKRLAGGRDEQFF.

This clone was recorded only once. The chain links TRBV12-3 or TRBV12-4 to TRBJ1-1, with TRBD1 identical over 10 bases. This CDR3 has 13 residues. V shed 6 bases and J 5 bases; nucleotides not matched to a gene: 3. The CDR3 DNA sequence: TGTGCCAGCAGGGAGGGACAGGGGACTGAAGCTTTCTTT. Translation gives CASREGQGTEAFF.

This clone was seen a few times. This rearrangement joins TRBV18 to TRBJ1-4; possible D gene TRBD1, 5 bases. Trimming removed 0 bases from V and 7 bases from J, with 12 bases in between. The germline V gene has CDR1 KGHSH and CDR2 LQKENI. The CDR3 consists of 15 residues. DNA for the CDR3: TGTGCCAGCTCACCACCGGGCAGGGCGGCTGAAAAACTGTTTTTT. Translated, it gives CASSPPGRAAEKLFF.

This chain joins TRBV27 and TRBJ2-1; the D gene is possibly TRBD1 (6 bases). Trimming took off 5 bases at V and 4 bases at J, with 18 bases between the two ends. This CDR3 is 16 amino acids long. Germline CDR1 reads MNHEY; CDR2 reads SMNVEV (reference sequence). This CDR3 is CASSHRVSYLYNEQFF. The CDR3 DNA reads as TGTGCCAGCAGTCACAGGGTCTCATACTTATACAATGAGCAGTTCTTC.

The chain combines TRBV19 with TRBJ2-3; 8 bases are a match to TRBD1. This CDR3 comprises 15 residues. V dropped 5 bases and J dropped 2; count of bases not matched to a gene: 6. CDR1 LNHDA and CDR2 SQIVND come from the germline V gene (reference sequence). CDR3 residues: CASSRRTGLTDTQYF. The CDR3 bases are TGTGCCAGTAGTCGGCGGACAGGGCTCACAGATACGCAGTATTTT.

This chain uses TRBV5-1 with TRBJ2-3, with D unresolved. The CDR3 has 11 residues. V was clipped by 6 bases and J by 0 bases, with 2 bases between them. Germline V gene sequence: CDR1 SGHRS, CDR2 YFSETQ. CDR3: CASTSTDTQYF. As DNA, the CDR3 is TGCGCCAGCACGAGCACAGATACGCAGTATTTT.

The chain joins TRBV6-1 to TRBJ2-5, with 8 bases that match TRBD2. V gave up 3 bases and J gave up 5 bases; unmatched junction bases: 8. Germline V gene sequence: CDR1 MNHNS, CDR2 SASEGT. There are 15 residues in the CDR3. CDR3: CASSDSGRRRETQYF. The CDR3 DNA reads TGTGCCAGCAGTGACAGCGGGAGAAGGCGTGAGACCCAGTACTTC.

This clone was found once. The chain couples TRBV5-1 to TRBJ2-1, with 9 bases matching TRBD2. CDR3 length: 18 amino acids. Germline lookup yields CDR1 SGHRS and CDR2 YFSETQ. V lost 1 base and J lost 2; bases outside the gene matches: 10. CDR3 loop: CASSLSLLAGTAYNEQFF. The CDR3 DNA sequence: TGCGCCAGCAGCTTGTCGTTGCTAGCGGGAACCGCCTACAATGAGCAGTTCTTC.

The rearrangement joins TRBV10-3 to TRBJ2-1, with 8 bases fitting TRBD2. The CDR3 has 15 residues. CDR1 is ENHRY, CDR2 SYGVKD, per germline. The ends lost 7 bases at V and 4 bases at J; junction bases unmatched: 9. DNA of the CDR3: TGTGCCATCAATCCCTCCGGGAGGGTATACAATGAGCAGTTCTTC. This translates into CAINPSGRVYNEQFF.

The rearrangement links TRBV19 to TRBJ2-1; 10 nucleotides match TRBD2. Trimming took 7 bases from V and 0 from J; bases not matched to a gene: 9. The CDR3 runs to 17 residues. In germline, CDR1 is LNHDA, CDR2 SQIVND (reference sequence). For the CDR3, the DNA is TGTGCCAGTATGAAAGCGGGAGGGGGATCCTCCTACAATGAGCAGTTCTTC. It translates to CASMKAGGGSSYNEQFF.

The rearrangement uses TRBV7-9 and TRBJ2-5; possibly TRBD2 for D (6 bases). This CDR3 comprises 14 residues. Germline assignment: CDR1 SEHNR and CDR2 FQNEAQ (reference sequence). Trimming pared 5 bases from V and 2 bases from J, leaving 12 bases between. This CDR3 reads CASSIIAVQETQYF. The CDR3, as DNA: TGTGCCAGCAGCATAATAGCGGTGCAAGAGACCCAGTACTTC.

J is TRBJ2-1 and V is TRBV6-5; TRBD2 matches at 10 bases. With 0 bases clipped from V and 4 bases from J, the junction kept 3 bases outside the gene matches. The CDR3 is 16 amino acids. Germline lookup yields CDR1 MNHEY and CDR2 SVGAGI. The CDR3 loop is CASSYSAGGQYNEQFF. CDR3 DNA: TGTGCCAGCAGTTACTCAGCGGGAGGGCAGTACAATGAGCAGTTCTTC.

The V and J genes are TRBV4-3 and TRBJ2-7, with D maybe TRBD1 (6 bases). The V gene lost 0 bases and the J gene lost 6 bases, with 12 bases spanning the gap. The CDR3 totals 14 residues. Germline assignment: CDR1 LGHNA and CDR2 YSLEER. CDR3: CASSQERTGSEQYF. CDR3 coding DNA: TGCGCCAGCAGCCAAGAGCGAACAGGGAGCGAGCAGTACTTC.

The rearrangement links TRBV6-2 or TRBV6-3 to TRBJ1-1; D is uncertain. V gave up 2 bases and J gave up 7 bases, with 5 bases separating them. This CDR3 is 11 amino acids long. CDR1 MNHEY and CDR2 SVGEGT come from the germline V gene. The DNA of the CDR3 is TGTGCCAGCAGTTACCCCAGTGAAGCTTTCTTT. It yields the protein CASSYPSEAFF.

The V call is TRBV18, the J call TRBJ2-7, with 7 bases matching TRBD1. V lost 3 bases and J lost 2; bases outside the gene matches: 7. This CDR3 region has 15 residues. Germline CDR1 is KGHSH and CDR2 is LQKENI. The CDR3 DNA reads as TGTGCCAGCTCACCGAATACAGGACAGGCCTACGAGCAGTACTTC. Translating it yields CASSPNTGQAYEQYF.

This clone was found a few times. Relative to the germline gene, one junction end is altered; a read error may explain this. In nucleotides, the CDR3 is TGTGCCAGCGGACAGGGTCGTTTC. The encoded protein is CASGQGRF. The chain combines TRBV28 with TRBJ1-2; the match to TRBD1 covers 8 bases. This CDR3 comprises 8 residues. The germline V gene encodes CDR1 MDHEN and CDR2 SYDVKM.

This clone was seen only a few times. This chain uses TRBV28 with TRBJ2-7; 7 nucleotides agree with TRBD1. Germline CDR1 reads MDHEN; CDR2 reads SYDVKM. This CDR3 spans 13 amino acids. With 5 bases clipped from V and 7 bases from J, the junction kept 8 bases outside the gene matches. This CDR3 is CASSQDRAGEQYF. CDR3 bases: TGTGCCAGCAGTCAAGACAGGGCTGGGGAGCAGTACTTC.

This clone is a singleton in its sample. This chain joins TRBV28 and TRBJ2-2; 7 nucleotides match TRBD2. CDR1 MDHEN and CDR2 SYDVKM come from the germline V gene. With 7 bases clipped from V and 3 bases from J, the junction kept 8 bases outside the gene matches. The CDR3 runs 15 residues. In DNA, the CDR3 is TGTGCCAGCACCGCAACTAGCGAGTACACCGGGGAGCTGTTTTTT. Its translation: CASTATSEYTGELFF.

The chain is built from TRBV11-2 and TRBJ2-1, with 9 bases matching TRBD2. Germline CDR1 SGHAT, CDR2 FQNNGV. The length of the CDR3 is 16 residues. With V trimmed by 4 bases and J by 2 bases, 6 bases remained unmatched. CDR3 DNA: TGTGCCAGCAGCTCTCTCGCGGGAGGGCCCTACAATGAGCAGTTCTTC. Its translation: CASSSLAGGPYNEQFF.

J is TRBJ2-7 and V is TRBV11-2; perhaps TRBD2 as D (6 bases). Between the trimmed V and J ends, which lost 1 base and 3 bases, there was a span of 13 bases. Germline CDR1 reads SGHAT; CDR2 reads FQNNGV. The CDR3 extends over 15 amino acids. The CDR3 bases are TGTGCCAGCAGCTTAGGCCGGGACTCCTACTACGAGCAGTACTTC. Residues: CASSLGRDSYYEQYF. The full variable domain, completed using reference TRBV11-2 and TRBJ2-7, is EAGVAQSPRYKIIEKRQSVAFWCNPISGHATLYWYQQILGQGPKLLIQFQNNGVVDDSQLPKDRFSAERLKGVDSTLKIQPAKLEDSAVYLCASSLGRDSYYEQYFGPGTRLTVT.